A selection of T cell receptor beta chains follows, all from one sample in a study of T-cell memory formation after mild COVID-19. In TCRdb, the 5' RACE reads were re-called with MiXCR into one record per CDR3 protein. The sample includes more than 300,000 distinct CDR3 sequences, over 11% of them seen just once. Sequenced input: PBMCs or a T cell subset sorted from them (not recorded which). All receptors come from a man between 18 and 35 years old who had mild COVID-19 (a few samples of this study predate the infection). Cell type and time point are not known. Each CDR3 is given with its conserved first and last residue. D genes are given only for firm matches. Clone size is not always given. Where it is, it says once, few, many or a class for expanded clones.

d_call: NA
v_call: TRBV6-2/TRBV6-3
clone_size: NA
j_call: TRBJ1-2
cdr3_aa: CASSAPHKINYGYTF
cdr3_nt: TGTGCCAGCAGCGCCCCACATAAGATTAACTATGGCTACACCTTC

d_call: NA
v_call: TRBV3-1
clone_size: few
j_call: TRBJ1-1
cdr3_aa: CASSQDRGGTEAFF
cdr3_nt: TGTGCCAGCAGCCAAGATCGGGGGGGCACTGAAGCTTTCTTT

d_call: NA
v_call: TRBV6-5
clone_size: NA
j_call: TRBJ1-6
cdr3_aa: CASSTATGTGNSPLHF
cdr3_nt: TGTGCCAGCAGTACAGCGACCGGGACGGGAAATTCACCCCTCCACTTT

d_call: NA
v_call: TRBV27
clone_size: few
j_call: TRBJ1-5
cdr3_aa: CASSPTPGSNQPQHF
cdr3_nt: TGTGCCAGCAGTCCAACACCGGGTAGCAATCAGCCCCAGCATTTT

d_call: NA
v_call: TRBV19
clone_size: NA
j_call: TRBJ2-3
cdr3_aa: CASATGSTDTQYF
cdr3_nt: TGTGCCAGCGCGACGGGTAGCACAGATACGCAGTATTTT

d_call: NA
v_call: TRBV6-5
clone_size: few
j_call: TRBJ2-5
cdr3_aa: CASSYSKAIRGKETQYF
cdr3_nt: TGTGCCAGCAGTTACTCGAAAGCGATCCGAGGAAAAGAGACCCAGTACTTC

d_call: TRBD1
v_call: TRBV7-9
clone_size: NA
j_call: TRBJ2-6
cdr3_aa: CASSLGDRAGANVLTF
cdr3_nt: TGTGCCAGCAGCTTAGGGGACAGGGCTGGGGCCAACGTCCTGACTTTC

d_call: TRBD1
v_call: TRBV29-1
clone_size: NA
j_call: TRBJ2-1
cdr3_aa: CSVVRDRVNEQFF
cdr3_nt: TGCAGCGTCGTCCGGGACAGGGTCAATGAGCAGTTCTTC

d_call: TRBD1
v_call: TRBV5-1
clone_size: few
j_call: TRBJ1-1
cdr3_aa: CASQRGGSGGDTEAFF
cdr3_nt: TGCGCCTCCCAAAGGGGGGGTTCAGGGGGAGACACTGAAGCTTTCTTT

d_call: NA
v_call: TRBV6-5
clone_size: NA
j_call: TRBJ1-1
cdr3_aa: CASSYSPLPGTEAFF
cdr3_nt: TGTGCCAGCAGTTACTCTCCCCTACCAGGGACTGAAGCTTTCTTT

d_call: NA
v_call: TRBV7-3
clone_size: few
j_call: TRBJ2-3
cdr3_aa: CASSPPSIDTQYF
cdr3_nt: TGTGCCAGCAGCCCCCCTAGCATAGATACGCAGTATTTT

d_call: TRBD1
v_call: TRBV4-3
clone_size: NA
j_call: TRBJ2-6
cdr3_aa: CASSLGTGGTSGANVLAF
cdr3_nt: TGCGCCAGCAGCCTTGGGACAGGGGGAACCTCTGGGGCCAACGTCCTGGCTTTC

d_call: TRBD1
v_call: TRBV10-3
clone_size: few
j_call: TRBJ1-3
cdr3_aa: CAISGGQGSRGTGNTIYF
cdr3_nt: TGTGCCATCAGCGGGGGACAGGGTTCACGAGGGACTGGAAACACCATATATTTT

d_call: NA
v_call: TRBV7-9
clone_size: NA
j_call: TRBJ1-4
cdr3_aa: CASSFDGANEKLFF
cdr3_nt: TGTGCCAGCAGCTTTGACGGAGCTAATGAAAAACTGTTTTTT

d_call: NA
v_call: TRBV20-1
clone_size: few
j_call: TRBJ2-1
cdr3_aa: CSADKAGGYNEQFF
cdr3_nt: TGCAGTGCGGACAAAGCGGGCGGTTACAATGAGCAGTTCTTC

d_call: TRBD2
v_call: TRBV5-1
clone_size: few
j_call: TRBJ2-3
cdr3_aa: CASSLRGLGTDTQYF
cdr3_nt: TGCGCCAGCAGCTTGAGGGGACTAGGTACAGATACGCAGTATTTT

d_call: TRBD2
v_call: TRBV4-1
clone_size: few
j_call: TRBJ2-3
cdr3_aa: CASSQESRPRGSVAGASTDTQYF
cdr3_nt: TGCGCCAGCAGCCAAGAAAGCCGTCCCAGGGGGTCAGTAGCGGGGGCTAGCACAGATACGCAGTATTTT

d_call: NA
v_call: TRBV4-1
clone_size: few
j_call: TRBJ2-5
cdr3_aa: CASSLLPGPASETQYF
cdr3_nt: TGCGCCAGCAGCCTTCTGCCGGGACCCGCGTCGGAGACCCAGTACTTC

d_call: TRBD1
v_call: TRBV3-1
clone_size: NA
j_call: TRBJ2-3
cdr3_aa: CASSQLGTGVADTQYF
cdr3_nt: TGTGCCAGCAGCCAACTCGGGACAGGGGTTGCAGATACGCAGTATTTT

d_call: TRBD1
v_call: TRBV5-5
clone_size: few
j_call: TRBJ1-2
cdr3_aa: CASSLLNRGDYGYTF
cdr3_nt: TGTGCCAGCAGCTTGTTGAACAGGGGTGACTATGGCTACACCTTC

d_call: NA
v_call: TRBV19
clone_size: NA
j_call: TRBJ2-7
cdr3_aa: CASSIGQGRTYEQYF
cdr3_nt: TGTGCCAGTAGTATCGGCCAGGGGCGGACCTACGAGCAGTACTTC

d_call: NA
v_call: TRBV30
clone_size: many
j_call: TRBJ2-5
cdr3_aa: CAWSTGLAETQYF
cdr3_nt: TGTGCCTGGAGTACCGGGCTCGCGGAGACCCAGTACTTC

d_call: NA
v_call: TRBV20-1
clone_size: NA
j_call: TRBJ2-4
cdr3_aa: CSASDNRNIQYF
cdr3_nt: TGCAGTGCTAGCGATAACAGGAACATTCAGTACTTC

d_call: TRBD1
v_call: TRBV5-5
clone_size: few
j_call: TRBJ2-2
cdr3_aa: CASSLTGGFDGELFF
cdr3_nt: TGTGCCAGCAGCTTGACAGGGGGCTTTGACGGGGAGCTGTTTTTT

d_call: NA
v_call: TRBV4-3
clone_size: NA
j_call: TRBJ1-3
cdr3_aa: CASSQDLSSGNTIYF
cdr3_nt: TGCGCCAGCAGCCAAGATTTGAGCTCTGGAAACACCATATATTTT

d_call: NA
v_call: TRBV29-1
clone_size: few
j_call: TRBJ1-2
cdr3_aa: CSVRGAYGYTF
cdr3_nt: TGCAGCGTGAGGGGGGCGTATGGCTACACCTTC

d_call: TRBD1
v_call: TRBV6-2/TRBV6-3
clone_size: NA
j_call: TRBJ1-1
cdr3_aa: CASTLQGSGNTEAFF
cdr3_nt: TGTGCCAGCACCTTACAGGGGAGTGGCAACACTGAAGCTTTCTTT

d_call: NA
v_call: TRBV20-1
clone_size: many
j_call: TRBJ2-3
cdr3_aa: CSASRGVVTDTQYF
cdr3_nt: TGCAGTGCTTCCCGGGGAGTGGTCACAGATACGCAGTATTTT

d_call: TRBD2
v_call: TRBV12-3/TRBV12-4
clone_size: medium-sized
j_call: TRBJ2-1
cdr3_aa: CASSLGGGYNEQFF
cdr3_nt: TGTGCCAGCAGTTTGGGCGGGGGGTACAATGAGCAGTTCTTC

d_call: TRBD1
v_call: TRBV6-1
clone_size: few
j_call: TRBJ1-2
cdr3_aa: CASRPWTGREGYTF
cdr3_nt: TGTGCCAGCAGACCTTGGACAGGGAGGGAGGGCTACACCTTC

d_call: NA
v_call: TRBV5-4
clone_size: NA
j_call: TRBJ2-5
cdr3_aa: CASRRGNQETQYF
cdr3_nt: TGTGCCAGCAGGAGGGGGAATCAAGAGACCCAGTACTTC

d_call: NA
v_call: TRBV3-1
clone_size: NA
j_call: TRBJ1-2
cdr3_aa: CASSHLPENGYTF
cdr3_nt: TGTGCCAGCAGCCACCTACCGGAGAACGGCTACACCTTC

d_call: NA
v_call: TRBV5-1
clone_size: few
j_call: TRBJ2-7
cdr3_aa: CASSLSRVVGEQYF
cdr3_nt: TGCGCCAGCAGCCTGAGTCGGGTGGTGGGCGAGCAGTACTTC

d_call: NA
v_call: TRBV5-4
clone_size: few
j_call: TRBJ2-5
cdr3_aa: CASSLGRQQYF
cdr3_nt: TGTGCCAGCAGTCTAGGCAGGCAACAGTACTTC

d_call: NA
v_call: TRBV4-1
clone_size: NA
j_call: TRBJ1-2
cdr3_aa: CASSQVGQGGYGYTF
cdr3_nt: TGCGCCAGCAGCCAAGTCGGGCAGGGAGGATATGGCTACACCTTC

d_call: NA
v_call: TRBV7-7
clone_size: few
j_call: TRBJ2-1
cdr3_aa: CASSLDGGDEQFF
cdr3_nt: TGTGCCAGCAGCTTAGATGGTGGGGATGAGCAGTTCTTC

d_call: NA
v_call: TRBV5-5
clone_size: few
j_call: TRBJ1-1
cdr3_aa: CASSLAYGNTEAFF
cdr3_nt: TGTGCCAGCAGCTTAGCGTACGGGAACACTGAAGCTTTCTTT

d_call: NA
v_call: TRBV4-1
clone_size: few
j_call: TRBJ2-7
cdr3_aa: CASSQTDKYEQYF
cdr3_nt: TGCGCCAGCAGCCAAACGGACAAGTACGAGCAGTACTTC

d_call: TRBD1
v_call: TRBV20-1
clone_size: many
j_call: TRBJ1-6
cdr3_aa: CSGQDRGAHDSPLHF
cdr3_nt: TGCAGTGGCCAAGACAGGGGCGCCCACGATTCACCCCTCCACTTT

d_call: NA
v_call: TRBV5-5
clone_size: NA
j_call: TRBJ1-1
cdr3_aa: CASSRYKSNTEAFF
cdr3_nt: TGTGCCAGCAGTCGATACAAATCCAACACTGAAGCTTTCTTT

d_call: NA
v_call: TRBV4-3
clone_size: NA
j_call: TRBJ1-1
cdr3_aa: CASSQFSAGTEAFF
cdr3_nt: TGCGCCAGCAGCCAATTCTCGGCGGGCACTGAAGCTTTCTTT

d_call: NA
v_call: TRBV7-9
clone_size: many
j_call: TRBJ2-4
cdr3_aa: CASSLADGKNIQYF
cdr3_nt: TGTGCCAGCAGCTTAGCCGACGGGAAAAACATTCAGTACTTC

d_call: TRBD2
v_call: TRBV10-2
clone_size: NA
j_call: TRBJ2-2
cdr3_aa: CASNGLAGGNTGELFF
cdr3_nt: TGCGCCAGCAACGGGTTAGCGGGGGGGAACACCGGGGAGCTGTTTTTT

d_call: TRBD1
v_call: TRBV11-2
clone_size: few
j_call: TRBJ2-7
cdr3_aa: CASSAGQGHNEQYF
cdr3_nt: TGTGCCAGCAGCGCCGGACAGGGCCACAACGAGCAGTACTTC

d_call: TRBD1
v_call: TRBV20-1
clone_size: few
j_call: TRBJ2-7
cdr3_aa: CSARFPGGAYEQYF
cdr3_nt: TGCAGTGCTAGATTCCCAGGGGGAGCCTACGAGCAGTACTTC

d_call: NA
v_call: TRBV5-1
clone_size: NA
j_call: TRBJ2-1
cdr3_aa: CASTSNYNEQFF
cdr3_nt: TGCGCCAGCACATCCAATTACAATGAGCAGTTCTTC